This T cell receptor (beta chain) was captured in a study of vaccination and CD4 T cells after COVID-19 (dated by TCRdb to the early 2020s). Broadly, across the study: Every convalescent patient had a positive nasal swab PCR test for SARS-CoV-2, with mild disease in about nine patients and severe disease in one. Post-COVID blood samples from convalescent patients were collected a median of roughly 100 days after diagnosis, with a range of about 35 to 180 days. Six males and four females were included in the convalescent cohort, with two Hispanic individuals, seven Caucasians, two Asians and one multiracial person represented. The time from the second vaccine dose to post-vaccine blood sampling had a median of around 72 days and ranged from about 12 to 241 days. A few convalescent patients were sampled both early after vaccination (day 14) and late after vaccination (days 161 to 241). Each participant got two doses of either the Pfizer-BioNTech BNT162b2 vaccine (n=8) or the Moderna mRNA-1273 vaccine (n=2). The spike-specific CD4+ TCR repertoire was compared before and after mRNA vaccination in ten to eleven COVID-19 convalescent patients and 4 infection-naive healthy vaccine recipients. The research as a whole found: In convalescent patients, a median roughly 86% of post-vaccine SARS-CoV-2-reactive clones were detected only after vaccination, suggesting vaccine-specific priming. The median count of SARS-CoV-2-reactive clonotypes went up from roughly 21 after infection to roughly 38 after vaccination, although the change was not significant. The number of convalescent patients in the study was relatively small, and the study did not examine early timepoints following natural infection. Of the vaccine-specific clones found in convalescent patients, nearly all (304 of 307) were mono-reactive for SARS-CoV-2 spike instead of being cross-reactive with common cold coronaviruses.

This clonotype turned up a few times. What this receptor recognizes is not known. There are no base qualities to consult, and no much larger clone falls within one base. Library construction relied on PCR. Sequenced on an Illumina iSeq 100. The paper's processing steps were these. Non-productive sequences were filtered out, and CDR3s that did not start with C, did not end with F or W, or were shorter than 7 amino acids were discarded. Levenshtein distances (stringdist) and unrooted phylogenetic trees (ape) in R version 3.6.1 were used to assess CDR3 homology. TCRdb reprocessing: public reads trimmed at Q25 with fastp, clones called with MiXCR, in-frame beta chains kept. Rows merge per CDR3 protein into single entries with the most common DNA and genes. TCRdb's processing, not the authors' own work, is the source of the V and J calls. Recorded for this sample are tens of thousands of distinct CDR3 sequences; 49% of them occurred a single time. The ten largest make up 5% to 7.5% of the sample.

Reading the label with the study, this specimen's time point is: late sampling 161 to 241 days after vaccination in a few convalescent patients. The convalescent patients' positive SARS-CoV-2 PCR tests were from March to December 2020, which was before the Alpha, Beta and Delta variants emerged in the United States. PBMCs were separated from whole blood using Ficoll-Paque Plus gradient centrifugation and then either used fresh or cryopreserved at -140C. The sequence came from a human donor who had recovered from COVID-19. This specimen consisted of CD4+ T cells from blood, obtained about 7 months after SARS-CoV-2 vaccination.

The sequenced DNA is TGCGCCAGCAGCCAAGAGGTTGAGATGGGCTACACCTTC. Translated, it gives CASSQEVEMGYTF. This chain joins TRBV4-1 to TRBJ1-2; the D gene cannot be resolved reliably. The germline V gene specifies MGHRA as CDR1 and YSYEKL as CDR2. The junction carries 10 bases between V and J, which are trimmed by 0 bases and 8 bases respectively. Measured from the cysteine to the phenylalanine, the CDR3 is 13 residues long. Only the CDR3 portion is preserved as DNA: 39 bases, with reading frame beginning at the first base.